This TCR beta chain was captured in a study of blood T cell repertoires in COVID-19. This clone was observed a single time. Measured with immunoSEQ multiplex PCR; TCRdb has only the in-frame clones, and not every one. This table has under 300,000 clones, roughly 88% appearing once. The V segment lost 4 bases and the J segment 2 bases; nucleotides outside the gene matches: 8. The CDR3 totals 15 residues. CDR1 and CDR2 from the germline V gene are SGHTA and FQGNSA. This rearrangement joins TRBV7-2 to TRBJ2-7, with 7 bases identical to TRBD1. Sequencing input: peripheral blood. This clonotype was obtained from an elderly man with acute or convalescent COVID-19. The CDR3 region has the DNA TGTGCCAGCAGCTCCCGACAGGGCCTGGCCTACGAGCAGTACTTC. Translation: CASSSRQGLAYEQYF.